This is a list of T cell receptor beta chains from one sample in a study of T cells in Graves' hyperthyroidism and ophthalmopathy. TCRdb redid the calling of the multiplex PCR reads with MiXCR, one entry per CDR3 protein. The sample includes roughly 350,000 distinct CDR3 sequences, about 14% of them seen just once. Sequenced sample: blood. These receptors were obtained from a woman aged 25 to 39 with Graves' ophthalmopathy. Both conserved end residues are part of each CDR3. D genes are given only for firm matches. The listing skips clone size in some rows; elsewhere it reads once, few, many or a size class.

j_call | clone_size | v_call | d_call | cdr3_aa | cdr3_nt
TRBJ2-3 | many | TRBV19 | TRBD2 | CASSISSGDIADTQYF | TGTGCCAGTAGTATCTCTAGCGGGGATATCGCAGATACGCAGTATTTT
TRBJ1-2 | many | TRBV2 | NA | CAEPDQKDPPNYGYTF | TGTGCCGAACCGGACCAAAAAGACCCACCGAACTATGGCTACACCTTC
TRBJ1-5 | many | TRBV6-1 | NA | CASSDSDSNQPQHF | TGTGCCAGCAGTGACAGCGATAGCAATCAGCCCCAGCATTTT
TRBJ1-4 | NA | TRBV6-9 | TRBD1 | CASRQTGMREKLFF | TGTGCCAGCAGGCAGACAGGGATGCGTGAAAAACTGTTTTTT
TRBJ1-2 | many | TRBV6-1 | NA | CASSENKGRGYTF | TGTGCCAGCAGTGAAAATAAGGGCCGGGGCTACACCTTC
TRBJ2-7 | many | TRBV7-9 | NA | CASSLEAGDYEQYF | TGTGCCAGCAGCTTAGAGGCTGGGGACTACGAGCAGTACTTC
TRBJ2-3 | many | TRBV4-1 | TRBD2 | CASSQVGLVSTDTQYF | TGCGCCAGCAGCCAAGTCGGACTAGTGAGCACAGATACGCAGTATTTT
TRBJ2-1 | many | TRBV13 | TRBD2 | CASSRSGTSGGAYNEQFF | TGTGCCAGCAGCCGTTCCGGGACTAGCGGGGGTGCCTACAATGAGCAGTTCTTC
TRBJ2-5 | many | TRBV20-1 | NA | CSARLDREGETQYF | TGCAGTGCTAGGTTGGACAGGGAGGGCGAGACCCAGTACTTC
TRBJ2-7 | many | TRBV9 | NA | CASSIEPGVAYEQYF | TGTGCCAGCAGCATCGAACCGGGAGTCGCCTACGAGCAGTACTTC
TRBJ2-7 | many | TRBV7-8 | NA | CASSPDETSYEQYF | TGTGCCAGCAGCCCAGATGAAACTTCCTACGAGCAGTACTTC
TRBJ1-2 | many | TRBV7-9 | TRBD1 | CASSRQGGYTF | TGTGCCAGCAGCAGACAGGGTGGCTACACCTTC
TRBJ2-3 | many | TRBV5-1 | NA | CASSPSKGDTQYF | TGCGCCAGCAGCCCGAGCAAAGGGGATACGCAGTATTTT
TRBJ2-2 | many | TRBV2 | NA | CATRGVGETGELFF | TGTGCCACCAGGGGAGTAGGGGAAACCGGGGAGCTGTTTTTT
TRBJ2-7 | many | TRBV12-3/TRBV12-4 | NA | CASSLALGTTYEQYF | TGTGCCAGCAGTTTAGCGTTAGGGACGACCTACGAGCAGTACTTC
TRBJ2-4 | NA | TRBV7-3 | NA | CASSSGAKNIQYF | TGTGCCAGCAGCTCTGGGGCCAAAAACATTCAGTACTTC
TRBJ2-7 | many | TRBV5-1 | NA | CASSLGRGVYEQYF | TGCGCCAGCAGCTTGGGAAGGGGCGTCTACGAGCAGTACTTC
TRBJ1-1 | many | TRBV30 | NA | CAWSVNRLNTEAFF | TGTGCCTGGAGTGTAAACAGATTAAACACTGAAGCTTTCTTT
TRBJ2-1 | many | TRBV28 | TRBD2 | CASSLFAGGPHSYNEQFF | TGTGCCAGCAGTTTGTTTGCGGGGGGTCCACATTCCTACAATGAGCAGTTCTTC
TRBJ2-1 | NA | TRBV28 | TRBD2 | CASSSPTHLIGPGLAGGKIEQFF | TGTGCCAGCAGTTCTCCGACCCACCTTATCGGGCCGGGACTAGCGGGGGGGAAGATTGAGCAGTTCTTC
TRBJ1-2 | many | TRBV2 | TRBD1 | CASRSDRSREYGYTF | TGTGCCAGCAGGTCGGACAGGAGCCGAGAATATGGCTACACCTTC